The rows below give T cell receptor beta chains drawn from one sample of a study of blood T cell repertoires in COVID-19. The assay was immunoSEQ multiplex PCR, and TCRdb's table has in-frame clones only and misses some. The table shows under 200,000 clones, with approximately 84% occurring only once. The sequenced sample was PBMCs or T cells enriched from blood (not recorded which). All receptors come from a woman in her 50s who had recovered from COVID-19. Both conserved end residues are part of each CDR3. The D gene is left open where the match is weak. Clone size is shown for a subset of rows, as once, few, many or a class of expanded clone.

V gene: TRBV19; J gene: TRBJ2-1; D gene: TRBD2; clone size: .; CDR3 DNA: TGTGCCAGTAGGATCAGCGGGAGTTACAATGAGCAGTTCTTC; CDR3 protein: CASRISGSYNEQFF
V gene: TRBV7-9; J gene: TRBJ1-6; D gene: TRBD1; clone size: .; CDR3 DNA: TGTGCCAGCAGCGGGGGGGACAGGGAGAATTCACCCCTCCACTTT; CDR3 protein: CASSGGDRENSPLHF
V gene: TRBV27; J gene: TRBJ2-7; D gene: TRBD1; clone size: .; CDR3 DNA: TGTGCCAGCAGTTTATCGGGATTGCGGACAGGGGCCTACGAGCAGTACTTC; CDR3 protein: CASSLSGLRTGAYEQYF
V gene: TRBV9; J gene: TRBJ2-1; D gene: .; clone size: .; CDR3 DNA: TGTGCCAGCAGCACCGGGTACAATGAGCAGTTCTTC; CDR3 protein: CASSTGYNEQFF
V gene: TRBV29-1; J gene: TRBJ1-1; D gene: .; clone size: .; CDR3 DNA: TGCAGCGTTGAGGGGGGACGCTGGAACACTGAAGCTTTCTTT; CDR3 protein: CSVEGGRWNTEAFF
V gene: TRBV9; J gene: TRBJ1-1; D gene: TRBD1; clone size: .; CDR3 DNA: TGTGCCAGCAGCGAACCACAGGGGGCTGTGAACACTGAAGCTTTCTTT; CDR3 protein: CASSEPQGAVNTEAFF
V gene: TRBV5-4; J gene: TRBJ2-7; D gene: .; clone size: .; CDR3 DNA: TGTGCCAGCAGCTTGGTAGACGAGCAGTACTTC; CDR3 protein: CASSLVDEQYF
V gene: TRBV6-2/TRBV6-3; J gene: TRBJ2-1; D gene: .; clone size: .; CDR3 DNA: TGTGCCAGCAGTTACGACCAGCAGGGGGGCTCCTACAATGAGCAGTTCTTC; CDR3 protein: CASSYDQQGGSYNEQFF
V gene: TRBV7-9; J gene: TRBJ1-5; D gene: .; clone size: .; CDR3 DNA: TGTGCCAGCAGCTTAGGGGGACATAGCAATCAGCCCCAGCATTTT; CDR3 protein: CASSLGGHSNQPQHF
V gene: TRBV11-2; J gene: TRBJ2-7; D gene: TRBD1; clone size: once; CDR3 DNA: TGTGCCAGCAGCTTAGATAATCGGGGACAGGGGAAATACGAGCAGTACTTC; CDR3 protein: CASSLDNRGQGKYEQYF
V gene: TRBV5-1; J gene: TRBJ2-2; D gene: .; clone size: .; CDR3 DNA: TGCGCCAGCAGCCCCCTCTTCGGGGTGAACACCGGGGAGCTGTTTTTT; CDR3 protein: CASSPLFGVNTGELFF
V gene: TRBV6-2/TRBV6-3; J gene: TRBJ1-1; D gene: .; clone size: once; CDR3 DNA: TGTGCCAGCAGTTCTCGAGTGAACACTGAAGCTTTCTTT; CDR3 protein: CASSSRVNTEAFF
V gene: TRBV6-2/TRBV6-3; J gene: TRBJ2-7; D gene: TRBD2; clone size: .; CDR3 DNA: TGTGCCAGCAGTTACTCCTTGTACAGCGGGAGGAACGAGCAGTACTTC; CDR3 protein: CASSYSLYSGRNEQYF
V gene: TRBV28; J gene: TRBJ1-2; D gene: .; clone size: .; CDR3 DNA: TGTGCCAGCAGTTTAGTGGACAGTGGCTACACCTTC; CDR3 protein: CASSLVDSGYTF
V gene: TRBV7-8; J gene: TRBJ1-5; D gene: TRBD1; clone size: .; CDR3 DNA: TGTGCCAGCAGCCGCTGGGACAGGGGGACAAATCAGCCCCAGCATTTT; CDR3 protein: CASSRWDRGTNQPQHF
V gene: TRBV10-3; J gene: TRBJ2-1; D gene: TRBD2; clone size: .; CDR3 DNA: TGTGCCATCTCAGAGCGGGAGGTCTCCTACAATGAGCAGTTCTTC; CDR3 protein: CAISEREVSYNEQFF
V gene: TRBV10-1; J gene: TRBJ2-3; D gene: TRBD2; clone size: .; CDR3 DNA: TGCGCCAGCAATCCGGGACTAGCGGCCCCTACGCAGTATTTT; CDR3 protein: CASNPGLAAPTQYF
V gene: TRBV30; J gene: TRBJ2-7; D gene: TRBD1; clone size: few; CDR3 DNA: TGTGCCTGGAGGGACAAGAGGACAGGGTTAAACGAGCAGTACTTC; CDR3 protein: CAWRDKRTGLNEQYF
V gene: TRBV4-2; J gene: TRBJ2-7; D gene: TRBD1; clone size: .; CDR3 DNA: TGTGCCAGCAGCCGAGACAGGGGTGGCCCCTACGAGCAGTACTTC; CDR3 protein: CASSRDRGGPYEQYF
V gene: TRBV28; J gene: TRBJ2-4; D gene: TRBD1; clone size: .; CDR3 DNA: TGTGCCAGCAGTCGACAGGGGATGGGGCGAAACATTCAGTACTTC; CDR3 protein: CASSRQGMGRNIQYF
V gene: TRBV19; J gene: TRBJ2-7; D gene: TRBD2; clone size: .; CDR3 DNA: TGTGCCAGTAGTAGGCTAGCGGGCGTCTCCGAGCAGTACTTC; CDR3 protein: CASSRLAGVSEQYF
V gene: TRBV5-6; J gene: TRBJ1-5; D gene: .; clone size: .; CDR3 DNA: TGTGCCAGCAGCTCGCTGGGCGATGGCAATCAGCCCCAGCATTTT; CDR3 protein: CASSSLGDGNQPQHF
V gene: TRBV6-5; J gene: TRBJ2-3; D gene: TRBD1; clone size: .; CDR3 DNA: TGTGCCAGCAGTTACTCGGGACAGGGGGCTGGTACGCAGTATTTT; CDR3 protein: CASSYSGQGAGTQYF
V gene: TRBV19; J gene: TRBJ2-3; D gene: TRBD2; clone size: .; CDR3 DNA: TGTGCCAGTCAGACCGGGACTAGCGGGAGCGTCGGAGATACGCAGTATTTT; CDR3 protein: CASQTGTSGSVGDTQYF
V gene: TRBV6-2/TRBV6-3; J gene: TRBJ2-7; D gene: TRBD1; clone size: many; CDR3 DNA: TGTGCCAGCAGTTACTCGACAGGGGGCTACGAGCAGTACTTC; CDR3 protein: CASSYSTGGYEQYF
V gene: TRBV5-5; J gene: TRBJ1-3; D gene: TRBD1; clone size: .; CDR3 DNA: TGTGCCAGCAGCCGGGGACAGGGGGCAAGCTCTGGAAACACCATATATTTT; CDR3 protein: CASSRGQGASSGNTIYF
V gene: TRBV6-5; J gene: TRBJ2-7; D gene: .; clone size: .; CDR3 DNA: TGTGCCAGCAGTTACTCGCGGGACTACGAGCAGTACTTC; CDR3 protein: CASSYSRDYEQYF
V gene: TRBV10-1; J gene: TRBJ2-3; D gene: .; clone size: .; CDR3 DNA: TGCGCCAGCAGTGAGCGGAGCACAGATACGCAGTATTTT; CDR3 protein: CASSERSTDTQYF
V gene: TRBV5-1; J gene: TRBJ2-1; D gene: TRBD2; clone size: .; CDR3 DNA: TGCGCCAGCAGCCCGGGAGGGCCCAATGAGCAGTTCTTC; CDR3 protein: CASSPGGPNEQFF
V gene: TRBV4-2; J gene: TRBJ2-7; D gene: TRBD2; clone size: .; CDR3 DNA: TGTGCCAGCAGCCGATGGACTAGCGGGAGCTCCTACGAGCAGTACTTC; CDR3 protein: CASSRWTSGSSYEQYF
V gene: TRBV5-4; J gene: TRBJ1-3; D gene: .; clone size: .; CDR3 DNA: TGTGCCAGCAGCTTCGGGACAAGGACGGGAAACACCATATATTTT; CDR3 protein: CASSFGTRTGNTIYF